The 26 T cell receptor beta chains presented below share a single source sample, sequenced in a study of T-cell memory formation after mild COVID-19. Using its own MiXCR run on the 5' RACE reads, TCRdb lists one record per CDR3 protein. The sample shows tens of thousands of distinct CDR3 sequences, roughly 25% of them seen only once. Sequencing used PBMCs or a T cell subset sorted from them (not recorded which). All receptors come from a man aged 18-30 years who had mild COVID-19 (a few samples of this study predate the infection). Cell type and time point are not known.

This clonotype was observed a handful of times. CDR3 loop: CASSQEADTQYF. The CDR3 region has the DNA TGTGCCAGCAGCCAGGAGGCAGATACGCAGTATTTT. This chain links TRBV5-4 with TRBJ2-3; a possible D gene is TRBD2 (5 bases). The CDR3 is made up of 12 amino acids. Looked up from germline, CDR1 is SGHNT and CDR2 is YYREEE (reference sequence). With 4 bases removed from V and 4 bases from J, the gap between germline ends came to 7 bases.

The chain uses TRBV4-1 and TRBJ2-3; possible D gene TRBD2, 6 bases. The V gene's germline CDR1 is MGHRA and CDR2 YSYEKL. The CDR3 totals 16 residues. The V gene lost 4 bases and the J gene lost 3 bases, with 17 bases spanning the gap. The CDR3 DNA reads TGCGCCAGCAGCCCCCCAGGCTGGAGGGGAACAGATACGCAGTATTTT. Protein product: CASSPPGWRGTDTQYF.

The chain has TRBV7-8 and TRBJ1-2, with no clear D. The germline V gene has CDR1 SGHVS and CDR2 FQNEAQ. Trimming left V 3 bases short and J 3 bases short, with 8 bases between. This CDR3 contains 13 residues. The CDR3 DNA is TGTGCCAGCAGCTTTGTCGGCCACTATGGCTACACCTTC. It yields the protein CASSFVGHYGYTF. Filled out from reference TRBV7-8 and TRBJ1-2, the complete variable domain reads GAGVSQSPRYKVAKRGQDVALRCDPISGHVSLFWYQQALGQGPEFLTYFQNEAQLDKSGLPSDRFFAERPEGSVSTLKIQRTQQEDSAVYLCASSFVGHYGYTFGSGTRLTVV.

The chain carries TRBV28 and TRBJ1-5; D is perhaps TRBD1 (5 bases). The CDR3 contains 15 residues. In germline, CDR1 is MDHEN, CDR2 SYDVKM. The V gene lost 5 bases and the J gene lost 3 bases, with 14 bases spanning the gap. CDR3 sequence (DNA): TGTGCCAGCAGTCCACCGGACACCTTCAATCAGCCCCAGCATTTT. It specifies CASSPPDTFNQPQHF.

The rearrangement links TRBV11-2 to TRBJ2-3, with D perhaps TRBD1 or TRBD2 (6 bases each). The CDR3 extends over 15 amino acids. Germline V CDR1 and CDR2: SGHAT, FQNNGV. Trimming took off 7 bases at V and 1 base at J, with 15 bases between the two ends. CDR3 nucleotides: TGTGCCAGCACTCCTGGGGGCGGGGGCACAGATACGCAGTATTTT. Translated: CASTPGGGGTDTQYF.

Only a few counts were recorded for this clonotype. This chain joins TRBV7-9 and TRBJ2-7; no reliable D call. CDR3 size: 12 residues. CDR1 is SEHNR and CDR2 is FQNEAQ in the germline V gene (reference sequence). Trimming stripped 5 bases from V and 6 bases from J, with 11 bases between. CDR3 nucleotides: TGTGCCAGCAGCCGAGGCCGTTCCGAGCAGTACGTC. Translating it yields CASSRGRSEQYV.

Concerning this clonotype: One end of the junction varies from germline; a read error may be responsible. V gene TRBV10-3 combines with J gene TRBJ2-1, with D possibly matching TRBD2 (6 bases). This CDR3 is 12 amino acids long. Germline assignment: CDR1 ENHRY and CDR2 SYGVKD. CDR3 region: CRAGSSYNEQFF. The CDR3 coding sequence is TGCCGAGCCGGGAGCTCCTACAATGAGCAGTTCTTC.

This clonotype was counted only a few times. The chain recombines TRBV7-2 with TRBJ2-7; D is unresolved. This CDR3 is 15 amino acids long. The germline V gene has CDR1 SGHTA and CDR2 FQGNSA. Trimming stripped 5 bases from V and 1 base from J, with 15 bases between. CDR3 sequence (DNA): TGTGCCAGCAGCCGCTCAAAACCCAGTTCCTACGAGCAGTACGTC. This gives the protein CASSRSKPSSYEQYV.

This clonotype was seen once. This chain joins TRBV27 and TRBJ2-7; no firm D call. V dropped 2 bases and J dropped 3 bases, with 8 bases sitting between them. Germline V gene data show CDR1 as MNHEY and CDR2 as SMNVEV (reference sequence). This CDR3 spans 13 amino acids. The CDR3 reads CASSLTVNYEQYF. For the CDR3, the DNA is TGTGCCAGCAGTTTAACGGTGAACTACGAGCAGTACTTC.

There are a few counts of this clonotype. The gene calls are TRBV12-3 or TRBV12-4 and TRBJ2-7; 8 bases map to TRBD1. This CDR3 region has 14 residues. V lost 8 bases, J lost 5 bases, and 11 bases stayed unmatched. CDR3 protein: CASLGQGTVNEQYF. As DNA, the CDR3 is TGTGCCAGCCTTGGACAGGGAACGGTAAACGAGCAGTACTTC.

This clonotype was seen ten or more times. The chain has TRBV5-4 and TRBJ2-5; tentative D call: TRBD2 (6 bases). Trimming shortened V by 3 bases and J by 2 bases, and 11 bases separated the two germline ends. The CDR3 is made up of 14 amino acids. Germline CDR1 reads SGHNT; CDR2 reads YYREEE (reference sequence). The DNA of the CDR3 is TGTGCCAGCAGCTCCTCGACTAGGCAAGAGACCCAGTACTTC. Encoded protein: CASSSSTRQETQYF.

This clonotype has only a few counts. The chain joins TRBV20-1 to TRBJ2-5, with 7 bases lining up with TRBD2. The CDR3 length is 13 residues. Germline CDR1 is DFQATT and CDR2 is SNEGSKA (reference sequence). J lost 0 bases, V lost 3 bases, and 1 base had no gene match. The CDR3 nucleotides read TGCAGTGCTAGCGGGGGGAACCAAGAGACCCAGTACTTC. The encoded protein is CSASGGNQETQYF.

The gene calls are TRBV27 and TRBJ2-3; 9 bases agree with TRBD2. The CDR3 spans 16 residues. Germline assignment: CDR1 MNHEY and CDR2 SMNVEV (reference sequence). With 2 bases clipped from V and 4 bases from J, the junction kept 7 bases outside the gene matches. The CDR3 DNA sequence: TGTGCCAGCAGTTTACTAGCGGGGACTCGGGCAGATACGCAGTATTTT. It encodes CASSLLAGTRADTQYF.

This clonotype was recorded at least ten times. The rearrangement joins TRBV15 to TRBJ2-7; perhaps TRBD2 as D (6 bases). CDR1 and CDR2 (germline): LNHNV, YYDKDF (reference sequence). The CDR3 is made up of 15 amino acids. Trimming pared 0 bases from V and 3 bases from J, leaving 12 bases between. The CDR3 DNA sequence: TGTGCCACCAGCAGAGAAGCGGGCCTGATCTACGAGCAGTACTTC. This codes for CATSREAGLIYEQYF.

This clonotype was counted a few times. The chain employs TRBV7-9 and TRBJ2-7; maybe TRBD2 (5 bases). Germline CDR1 reads SEHNR; CDR2 reads FQNEAQ (reference sequence). The CDR3 runs to 12 residues. With 5 bases removed from V and 4 bases from J, the gap between germline ends came to 9 bases. This CDR3 is CASSPPGYEQYF. CDR3 nucleotide sequence: TGTGCCAGCAGCCCCCCGGGGTACGAGCAGTACTTC.

The rearrangement joins TRBV10-2 to TRBJ1-5; D ambiguous. Germline CDR1 and CDR2: WSHSY and SAAADI. V was trimmed by 2 bases and J by 4 bases, leaving 9 bases between them. The CDR3 is 14 residues long. The CDR3 protein is CASSESPQNQPQHF. CDR3 in DNA: TGCGCCAGCAGTGAGAGTCCACAAAATCAGCCCCAGCATTTT.

In this sample, this clonotype turned up once. The CDR3 DNA reads as TGTGCCAGCAGCCCCGACCTAGGGACAGGGGAGGGGGCTTACGAGCAGTACGTC. It specifies CASSPDLGTGEGAYEQYV. The chain uses TRBV7-6 and TRBJ2-7; 10 nucleotides line up with TRBD1. In germline, CDR1 is SGHVS, CDR2 FNYEAQ. After removal of 5 bases from V and 4 bases from J, the junction contained 17 bases not matched to a gene. The length of the CDR3 is 18 residues.

The chain is built from TRBV25-1 and TRBJ2-7, with TRBD1 matching over 10 bases. The CDR3 is 13 residues long. V lost 6 bases and J lost 3; bases outside the gene matches: 2. Germline V lookup: CDR1 MGHDK, CDR2 SYGVNS. CDR3 DNA: TGTGCCAGCAGCGGGACAGGGGACTACGAGCAGTACTTC. Translating gives CASSGTGDYEQYF.

The table lists this clonotype with a few counts. The rearrangement joins TRBV7-7 to TRBJ2-7, with D possibly being TRBD2 (5 bases). The CDR3 has 13 residues. CDR1 and CDR2 from the germline V gene are SSHAT and FNYEAQ (reference sequence). CDR3: CASSPILGNEQYV. CDR3 DNA sequence: TGTGCTAGCAGCCCAATACTAGGGAACGAGCAGTACGTC.

This clonotype came up a few times. The chain joins TRBV12-3 or TRBV12-4 to TRBJ2-7; no firm D call. V dropped 1 base and J dropped 3 bases, with 1 base sitting between them. The length of the CDR3 is 11 residues. This chain's CDR3 is CASSLDYEQYF. DNA of the CDR3: TGTGCCAGCAGTTTAGACTACGAGCAGTACTTC.

V usage is TRBV7-8 and J usage is TRBJ2-1; 12 nucleotides match TRBD2. The germline V gene has CDR1 SGHVS and CDR2 FQNEAQ. CDR3 length: 15 amino acids. V lost 4 bases and J lost 4; bases outside the gene matches: 2. The CDR3 nucleotides are TGTGCCAGCAGCTCTAGCGGGGGGGCTTACAATGAGCAGTTCTTC. This sequence encodes CASSSSGGAYNEQFF.

The J gene is TRBJ2-2, the V gene TRBV6-2 or TRBV6-3; D possibly matches TRBD1 or TRBD2 (6 bases each). This CDR3 is 14 amino acids long. The germline gives CDR1 MNHEY, CDR2 SVGEGT. V lost 8 bases to trimming and J lost 6 bases, with 16 bases between them. The CDR3 loop is CASGPPGEAGELFF. As DNA, the CDR3 is TGTGCCAGCGGACCCCCAGGGGAGGCCGGGGAGCTGTTTTTT.

The chain links TRBV5-1 to TRBJ1-2; D unclear. CDR3 length: 16 residues. V was trimmed by 0 bases and J by 4 bases, leaving 16 bases between them. From germline, CDR1 is SGHRS and CDR2 YFSETQ. DNA of the CDR3: TGCGCCAGCAGCTTGGAACCCCGCGGACTCGTCTATGGCTACACCTTC. This codes for CASSLEPRGLVYGYTF.

V usage is TRBV6-5 and J usage is TRBJ2-5; no clear D. Germline V gives CDR1 MNHEY, CDR2 SVGAGI. The CDR3 covers 11 residues. The V gene lost 2 bases and the J gene lost 3 bases, with 1 base spanning the gap. CDR3 sequence: CASSYEETQYF. CDR3 in DNA: TGTGCCAGCAGTTACGAAGAGACCCAGTACTTC.

This sequence joins TRBV5-4 and TRBJ2-1; TRBD2 matches at 10 bases. The CDR3 has 19 amino acids. Germline CDR1 and CDR2: SGHNT and YYREEE (reference sequence). J gave up 4 bases and V 1 base, and 14 bases lay outside the gene matches. The CDR3 DNA sequence: TGTGCCAGCAGCTTGTCTCCGTTTAGCGGGGGGTCGTATTACAATGAGCAGTTCTTC. Translating gives CASSLSPFSGGSYYNEQFF.

The V gene is TRBV5-5, the J gene TRBJ2-1, with 7 positions matching TRBD1. The germline V gene encodes CDR1 SGHKS and CDR2 YYEKEE (reference sequence). This CDR3 spans 14 amino acids. V shed 2 bases and J 4 bases; nucleotides not matched to a gene: 3. The CDR3 protein is CASSFGTAYNEQFF. CDR3 nucleotide sequence: TGTGCCAGCAGCTTCGGGACAGCGTACAATGAGCAGTTCTTC.